Below, 28 T cell receptor beta chains from the same sample are listed, as sequenced in a study of graft-versus-host responses after intestinal transplantation. Measured with immunoSEQ multiplex PCR; TCRdb has only the in-frame clones, and not every one. The data hold about 51,000 clones, with about 89% observed a single time. Their recognized antigens are unknown. The sequenced sample was unstimulated CD4+ T cells sorted from spleen or lymph node cells, obtained before transplant. The receptor set was obtained from a human donor who was the organ donor for an intestinal transplant.

The chain has TRBV30 and TRBJ2-7, with D tentatively TRBD2 (5 bases). Looked up from germline, CDR1 is GTSNPN and CDR2 is SVGIG (reference sequence). The CDR3 is 13 amino acids. The V end was cut by 6 bases, the J end by 1 base, with 13 bases between. CDR3 amino acids: CACWAGSSYEQYF. In nucleotides, the CDR3 is TGTGCCTGCTGGGCGGGTTCGTCCTACGAGCAGTACTTC. Supplemented by reference TRBV30 and TRBJ2-7, the full variable domain reads SQTIHQWPATLVQPVGSPLSLECTVEGTSNPNLYWYRQAAGRGLQLLFYSVGIGQISSEVPQNLSASRPQDRQFILSSKKLLLSDSGFYLCACWAGSSYEQYFGPGTRLTVT.

The chain combines TRBV5-1 with TRBJ2-1, with D possibly TRBD2 on 5 matching bases. V was cut by 0 bases and J by 0 bases, with 10 bases left in between. Germline-derived CDR1 and CDR2 are SGHRS and YFSETQ. The CDR3 length is 16 residues. CDR3 DNA sequence: TGCGCCAGCAGCTTGGTGGGAGCGAGCTCCTACAATGAGCAGTTCTTC. This translates into CASSLVGASSYNEQFF. Full variable domain (remainder filled in from reference TRBV5-1 and TRBJ2-1): KAGVTQTPRYLIKTRGQQVTLSCSPISGHRSVSWYQQTPGQGLQFLFEYFSETQRNKGNFPGRFSGRQFSNSRSEMNVSTLELGDSALYLCASSLVGASSYNEQFFGPGTRLTVL.

This chain uses TRBV7-2 with TRBJ2-5; TRBD1 might be the D (6 bases). Trimming took off 1 base at V and 5 bases at J, with 14 bases between the two ends. The length of the CDR3 is 15 residues. Germline V lookup: CDR1 SGHTA, CDR2 FQGNSA. The DNA for the CDR3 is TGTGCCAGCAGCTTAGGAACAGGGCGAGGGGAGACCCAGTACTTC. Translated: CASSLGTGRGETQYF.

The rearrangement joins TRBV2 to TRBJ2-7; D may be TRBD1 (6 bases). V was trimmed by 7 bases and J by 0 bases, leaving 22 bases between them. CDR3 size: 17 residues. Germline V gene sequence: CDR1 SNHLY, CDR2 FYNNEI. This chain's CDR3 is CASTLNPTGASSYEQYF. CDR3 nucleotides: TGTGCCAGCACCCTCAACCCGACAGGTGCCAGCTCCTACGAGCAGTACTTC.

V usage is TRBV15 and J usage is TRBJ2-4; 7 bases are a match to TRBD1. The CDR3 runs to 14 residues. Per germline, CDR1 LNHNV and CDR2 YYDKDF (reference sequence). J lost 9 bases, V lost 5 bases, and 10 bases had no gene match. CDR3 DNA: TGTGCCACCAGCCTGACTGGGCCAGGGGGCATTCAGTACTTC. This codes for CATSLTGPGGIQYF.

This clone occurred once. The V gene is TRBV7-2, the J gene TRBJ2-5; the match to TRBD1 covers 8 bases. CDR1 and CDR2 from the germline V gene are SGHTA and FQGNSA. J was trimmed by 2 bases and V by 5 bases; bases with no gene match: 4. This CDR3 has 14 residues. CDR3 residues: CASSLRTGQETQYF. In DNA, the CDR3 is TGTGCCAGCAGCCTTAGGACAGGGCAAGAGACCCAGTACTTC. Variable domain in full (rest from reference TRBV7-2 and TRBJ2-5): GAGVSQSPSNKVTEKGKDVELRCDPISGHTALYWYRQSLGQGLEFLIYFQGNSAPDKSGLPSDRFSAERTGGSVSTLTIQRTQQEDSAVYLCASSLRTGQETQYFGPGTRLLVL.

The chain carries TRBV28 and TRBJ1-5; 11 bases line up with TRBD1. Looked up from germline, CDR1 is MDHEN and CDR2 is SYDVKM. J lost 7 bases, V lost 5 bases, and 10 bases had no gene match. This CDR3 spans 16 amino acids. The CDR3 coding sequence is TGTGCCAGCAGTCCCAGGGACAGGGGGGTGGGACAGCCCCAGCATTTT. It specifies CASSPRDRGVGQPQHF.

The chain joins TRBV5-1 to TRBJ2-1; D might be TRBD2 (6 bases). Trimming took off 0 bases at V and 3 bases at J, with 10 bases between the two ends. The CDR3 length is 15 residues. The germline CDR1 and CDR2 sequences are SGHRS and YFSETQ. CDR3 nucleotides: TGCGCCAGCAGCTTGGATCGGGAGTTCTACAATGAGCAGTTCTTC. It encodes CASSLDREFYNEQFF.

The chain is built from TRBV6-1 and TRBJ2-3, with 10 bases lining up with TRBD2. The germline gives CDR1 MNHNS, CDR2 SASEGT. J gave up 5 bases and V 1 base, and 18 bases lay outside the gene matches. This CDR3 region has 20 residues. DNA for the CDR3: TGTGCCAGCAGTGAAGGAGCATTCGGGGGGGCTAGCGGGAGAATAGATACGCAGTATTTT. Translation gives CASSEGAFGGASGRIDTQYF.

The V gene is TRBV30, the J gene TRBJ2-7, with 8 bases that match TRBD2. With V trimmed by 1 base and J by 0 bases, 2 bases remained unmatched. The CDR3 consists of 14 residues. Germline V gene data show CDR1 as GTSNPN and CDR2 as SVGIG (reference sequence). Here the CDR3 reads CAWSASGRSYEQYF. The CDR3 nucleotides are TGTGCCTGGAGTGCTAGCGGGCGCTCCTACGAGCAGTACTTC.

The chain carries TRBV5-8 and TRBJ1-1; 8 nucleotides agree with TRBD1. Per the germline V gene, CDR1 is SGHTS and CDR2 is YDEGEE. The CDR3 length is 15 residues. Trimming took 4 bases from V and 1 from J; bases not matched to a gene: 6. CDR3 sequence reads: CASSGEDRANTEAFF. The DNA for the CDR3 is TGTGCCAGCAGCGGGGAGGACAGGGCGAACACTGAAGCTTTCTTT.

The genes are TRBV7-9 and TRBJ1-3, with D possibly being TRBD1 (5 bases). The germline V gene encodes CDR1 SEHNR and CDR2 FQNEAQ (reference sequence). The CDR3 sequence is 17 residues long. Trimming pared 2 bases from V and 0 bases from J, leaving 14 bases between. For the CDR3, the DNA is TGTGCCAGCAGCTTATCGGGGGAAGCCTACTCTGGAAACACCATATATTTT. The encoded protein is CASSLSGEAYSGNTIYF.

This clone showed up just once. The chain links TRBV28 to TRBJ2-1; possibly TRBD2 for D (5 bases). The germline V gene has CDR1 MDHEN and CDR2 SYDVKM. This CDR3 spans 16 amino acids. Trimming shortened V by 3 bases and J by 3 bases, and 15 bases separated the two germline ends. The CDR3 is CASSFIDLSGYNEQFF. CDR3 DNA: TGTGCCAGCAGTTTTATAGACTTAAGCGGCTACAATGAGCAGTTCTTC.

This sequence joins TRBV7-6 and TRBJ1-1; TRBD1 aligns across 7 bases. This CDR3 comprises 13 residues. CDR1 is SGHVS, CDR2 FNYEAQ, per germline. The V gene end was trimmed by 2 bases and the J gene end by 3 bases; junction bases not matched to a gene: 0. In DNA form, the CDR3 reads TGTGCCAGCAGCTTAACAGGGGACACTGAAGCTTTCTTT. Residues: CASSLTGDTEAFF.

The V call is TRBV6-1, the J call TRBJ1-3, with 8 positions matching TRBD1. Losses at the gene ends were 3 bases for V and 5 bases for J; bases not matched to a gene: 3. Germline V gene sequence: CDR1 MNHNS, CDR2 SASEGT. The CDR3 is 14 amino acids. CDR3 sequence: CASSDRQGRNTIYF. The CDR3 DNA reads as TGTGCCAGCAGTGACAGACAGGGGAGAAACACCATATATTTT.

In DNA form, the CDR3 reads TGCGCCAGCAGCTTTGGGGACAGGACCTACGAGCAGTACTTC. Translated: CASSFGDRTYEQYF. This sequence joins TRBV5-1 and TRBJ2-7; 8 positions match TRBD1. The CDR3 runs to 14 residues. The V segment lost 2 bases and the J segment 2 bases; nucleotides outside the gene matches: 3. The germline CDR1 and CDR2 sequences are SGHRS and YFSETQ.

This chain joins TRBV7-9 and TRBJ2-3; D is possibly TRBD1 (6 bases). V was cut by 3 bases and J by 2 bases, with 6 bases left in between. CDR3 size: 13 residues. CDR1 and CDR2 (germline): SEHNR, FQNEAQ (reference sequence). CDR3 residues: CASSLGATDTQYF. The CDR3 DNA reads as TGTGCCAGCAGCTTGGGGGCCACAGATACGCAGTATTTT.

The chain carries TRBV4-1 and TRBJ2-7; 10 nucleotides align to TRBD2. Germline CDR1 is MGHRA and CDR2 is YSYEKL. The CDR3 spans 18 residues. Losses at the gene ends were 0 bases for V and 3 bases for J; bases not matched to a gene: 11. The chain's CDR3 is CASSQDGSGRSVGYEQYF. The CDR3 bases are TGCGCCAGCAGCCAAGATGGTAGCGGGAGGAGTGTAGGCTACGAGCAGTACTTC.

This clone was counted between two and nine times. The rearrangement links TRBV5-6 to TRBJ2-2, with 15 nucleotides matching TRBD2. Trimming took 5 bases from V and 4 from J; bases not matched to a gene: 12. CDR1 is SGHDT and CDR2 is YYEEEE in the germline V gene. This CDR3 has 19 residues. The CDR3 loop is CASSYAGLAGGWSTGELFF. The CDR3 DNA follows: TGTGCCAGCAGTTACGCCGGACTAGCGGGAGGGTGGTCCACCGGGGAGCTGTTTTTT.

This clone was counted a single time. The chain carries TRBV9 and TRBJ2-1; 7 bases match TRBD2. Germline CDR1 is SGDLS and CDR2 is YYNGEE. The CDR3 extends over 15 amino acids. Trimming at V came to 4 bases and at J to 7 bases, leaving 11 bases not matched to a gene. CDR3 protein: CASSNRDYGWNEQFF. The CDR3 nucleotides are TGTGCCAGCAGCAACCGGGACTATGGTTGGAATGAGCAGTTCTTC.

The chain is built from TRBV19 and TRBJ2-5, with a tentative D call TRBD2 (6 bases). Looked up from germline, CDR1 is LNHDA and CDR2 is SQIVND (reference sequence). V lost 5 bases, J lost 3 bases, and 22 bases lay in between. The length of the CDR3 is 17 residues. Here the CDR3 reads CASSASVRRGTKETQYF. CDR3 in DNA: TGTGCCAGTAGTGCCAGTGTCCGGAGGGGAACCAAAGAGACCCAGTACTTC.

This clone was seen once. This sequence joins TRBV7-2 and TRBJ1-2; 9 bases align to TRBD1. This CDR3 contains 15 residues. Germline CDR1 reads SGHTA; CDR2 reads FQGNSA. V lost 2 bases to trimming and J lost 3 bases; unmatched junction nucleotides: 4. CDR3 amino acids: CASSLPQGADYGYTF. The CDR3 DNA reads TGTGCCAGCAGCTTACCACAGGGGGCGGACTATGGCTACACCTTC.

This sequence joins TRBV28 and TRBJ1-1, with D possibly TRBD1 on 5 matching bases. In germline, CDR1 is MDHEN, CDR2 SYDVKM. This CDR3 is built from 13 residues. Trimming pared 7 bases from V and 4 bases from J, leaving 13 bases between. The CDR3 DNA reads TGTGCCAGCACGTTACAGGTGGGCACTGAAGCTTTCTTT. The encoded protein is CASTLQVGTEAFF.

This clone was recorded once. The chain combines TRBV5-1 with TRBJ2-1; D possibly corresponds to TRBD2 (6 bases). This CDR3 has 16 residues. Germline CDR1 reads SGHRS; CDR2 reads YFSETQ. The V and J ends lost 4 bases and 7 bases respectively, with 21 bases between them. The chain's CDR3 is CASSPARGGSQNEQFF. In DNA, the CDR3 is TGCGCCAGCAGCCCAGCCCGAGGAGGGAGCCAGAATGAGCAGTTCTTC.

The chain couples TRBV11-2 to TRBJ1-2; perhaps TRBD1 as D (6 bases). Germline values: CDR1 SGHAT, CDR2 FQNNGV. V was pared by 2 bases and J by 4 bases, with 8 bases between. This CDR3 region has 13 residues. The CDR3 region has the DNA TGTGCCAGCAGCTTACAGGGGATCTATGGCTACACCTTC. It yields the protein CASSLQGIYGYTF.

The J gene is TRBJ1-2, the V gene TRBV28, with a weak D call TRBD1 (5 bases). Trimming removed 6 bases from V and 2 bases from J, with 16 bases in between. CDR3 length: 15 residues. CDR1 MDHEN and CDR2 SYDVKM come from the germline V gene. The CDR3 reads CASREKGPPNYGYTF. The CDR3, as DNA: TGTGCCAGCAGAGAAAAGGGGCCCCCAAACTATGGCTACACCTTC.

The chain is built from TRBV4-1 and TRBJ1-1, with D possibly TRBD1 on 5 matching bases. V lost 4 bases to trimming and J lost 2 bases, with 17 bases between them. The CDR3 sequence is 16 residues long. Germline V gives CDR1 MGHRA, CDR2 YSYEKL. The CDR3 loop reads CASSLQLTTVNTEAFF. CDR3 coding DNA: TGCGCCAGCAGCCTTCAACTAACGACAGTTAACACTGAAGCTTTCTTT.

The J gene is TRBJ2-7, the V gene TRBV15; TRBD1 is a possible D gene (5 bases). The germline V gene has CDR1 LNHNV and CDR2 YYDKDF (reference sequence). V was pared by 0 bases and J by 2 bases, with 11 bases between. The CDR3 has 15 residues. The CDR3 loop is CATSRDGAVTYEQYF. CDR3 sequence (DNA): TGTGCCACCAGCAGAGATGGGGCCGTAACCTACGAGCAGTACTTC.